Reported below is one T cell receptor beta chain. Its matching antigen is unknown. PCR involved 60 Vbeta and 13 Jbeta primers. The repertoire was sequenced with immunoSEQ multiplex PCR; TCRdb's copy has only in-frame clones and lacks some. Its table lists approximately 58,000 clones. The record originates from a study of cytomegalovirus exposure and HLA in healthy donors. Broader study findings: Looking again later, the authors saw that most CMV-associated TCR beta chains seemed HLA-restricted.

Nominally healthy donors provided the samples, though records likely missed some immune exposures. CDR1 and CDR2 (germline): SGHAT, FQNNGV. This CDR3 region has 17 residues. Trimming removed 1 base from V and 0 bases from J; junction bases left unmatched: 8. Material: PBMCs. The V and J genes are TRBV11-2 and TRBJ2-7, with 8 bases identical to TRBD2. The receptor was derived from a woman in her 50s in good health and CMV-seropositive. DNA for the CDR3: TGTGCCAGCAGCTTAGGACGGGGGGGCCGAAGCTCCTACGAGCAGTACTTC. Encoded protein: CASSLGRGGRSSYEQYF.